The T cell receptor (beta chain) under discussion was sequenced for a study of cytomegalovirus exposure and HLA in healthy donors. This table comes from immunoSEQ multiplex PCR, and its TCRdb copy is limited to in-frame clones, with some not included. The sample shows 70,000 or so clones, approximately 94% of them seen only once. The CDR3 is made up of 15 amino acids. CDR1 is SSHAT, CDR2 FNYEAQ, per germline (reference sequence). The J segment lost 5 bases and the V segment lost 7 bases, leaving 8 bases of the junction unmatched. The chain joins TRBV7-7 to TRBJ2-2, with 9 bases lining up with TRBD1. The sequence came from a young woman in good health and CMV-seronegative. Source material: PBMCs. The CDR3 coding sequence is TGTGCCAGCACCTTTGGGACAGGGAGGACCGGGGAGCTGTTTTTT. As protein: CASTFGTGRTGELFF.